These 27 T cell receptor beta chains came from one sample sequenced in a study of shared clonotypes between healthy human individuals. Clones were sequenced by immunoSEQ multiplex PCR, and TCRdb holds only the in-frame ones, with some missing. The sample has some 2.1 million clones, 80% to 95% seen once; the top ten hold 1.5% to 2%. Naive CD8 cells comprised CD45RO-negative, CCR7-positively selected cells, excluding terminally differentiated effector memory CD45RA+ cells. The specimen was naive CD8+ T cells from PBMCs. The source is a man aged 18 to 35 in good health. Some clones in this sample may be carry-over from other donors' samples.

As DNA, the CDR3 is TGTGCCAGCAGCTTAGCGCTAAGCGAGGAAGCTTTCTTT. Protein: CASSLALSEEAFF. This chain links TRBV7-9 with TRBJ1-1; no definite D call. CDR1 is SEHNR and CDR2 is FQNEAQ in the germline V gene (reference sequence). There are 13 residues in the CDR3. V was cut by 0 bases and J by 8 bases, with 10 bases left in between. The full variable domain, with the rest looked up from reference TRBV7-9 and TRBJ1-1, is DTGVSQNPRHKITKRGQNVTFRCDPISEHNRLYWYRQTLGQGPEFLTYFQNEAQLEKSRLLSDRFSAERPKGSFSTLEIQRTEQGDSAMYLCASSLALSEEAFFGQGTRLTVV.

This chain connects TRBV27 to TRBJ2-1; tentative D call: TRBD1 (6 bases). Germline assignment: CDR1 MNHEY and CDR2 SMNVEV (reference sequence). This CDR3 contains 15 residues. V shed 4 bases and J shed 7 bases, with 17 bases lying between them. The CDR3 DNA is TGTGCCAGCAGTTCCGCGCAGGGGCGATGGAATGAGCAGTTCTTC. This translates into CASSSAQGRWNEQFF.

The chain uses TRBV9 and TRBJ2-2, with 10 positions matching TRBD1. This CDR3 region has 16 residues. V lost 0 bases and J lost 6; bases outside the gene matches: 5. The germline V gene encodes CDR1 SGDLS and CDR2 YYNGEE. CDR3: CASSVGGTGVPGELFF. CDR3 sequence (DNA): TGTGCCAGCAGCGTAGGAGGGACAGGGGTTCCCGGGGAGCTGTTTTTT.

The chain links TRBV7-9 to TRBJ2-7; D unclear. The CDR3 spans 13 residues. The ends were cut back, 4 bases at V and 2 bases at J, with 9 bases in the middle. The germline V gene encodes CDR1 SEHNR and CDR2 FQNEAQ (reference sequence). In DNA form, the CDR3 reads TGTGCCAGCAGCTCCTCGACCCCCTACGAGCAGTACTTC. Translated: CASSSSTPYEQYF.

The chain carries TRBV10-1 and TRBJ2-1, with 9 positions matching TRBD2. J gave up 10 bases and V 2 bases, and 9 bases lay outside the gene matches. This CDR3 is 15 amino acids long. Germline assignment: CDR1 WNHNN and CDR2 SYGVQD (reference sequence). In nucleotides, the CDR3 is TGCGCCAGCAGTGAGGGGGCGGGAGGGTTATGGGAGCAGTTCTTC. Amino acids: CASSEGAGGLWEQFF.

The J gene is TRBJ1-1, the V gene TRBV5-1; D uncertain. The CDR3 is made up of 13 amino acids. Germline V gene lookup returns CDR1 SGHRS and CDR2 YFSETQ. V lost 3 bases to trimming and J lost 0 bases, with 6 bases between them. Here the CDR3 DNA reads TGCGCCAGCAGCTGGAGGATGAACACTGAAGCTTTCTTT. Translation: CASSWRMNTEAFF.

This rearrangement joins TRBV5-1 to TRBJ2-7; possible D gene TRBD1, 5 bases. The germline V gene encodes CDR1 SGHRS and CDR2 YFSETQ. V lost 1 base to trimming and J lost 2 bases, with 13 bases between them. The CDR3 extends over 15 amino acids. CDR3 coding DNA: TGCGCCAGCAGCTTGAGCAGGGTTACCACCTACGAGCAGTACTTC. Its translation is CASSLSRVTTYEQYF.

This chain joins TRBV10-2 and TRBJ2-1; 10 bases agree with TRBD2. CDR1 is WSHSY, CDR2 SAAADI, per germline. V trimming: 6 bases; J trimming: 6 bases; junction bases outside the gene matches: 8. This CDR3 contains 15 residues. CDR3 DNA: TGCGCCAGCAGCCCTCTAGCGGGAGCAAGCAATGAGCAGTTCTTC. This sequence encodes CASSPLAGASNEQFF.

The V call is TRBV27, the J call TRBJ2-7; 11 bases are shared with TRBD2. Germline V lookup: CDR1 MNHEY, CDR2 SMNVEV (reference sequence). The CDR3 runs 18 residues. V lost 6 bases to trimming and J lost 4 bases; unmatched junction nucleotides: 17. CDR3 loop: CASSPAGTSGPAKYEQYF. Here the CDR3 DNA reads TGTGCCAGCAGCCCCGCCGGGACTAGCGGCCCTGCGAAGTACGAGCAGTACTTC.

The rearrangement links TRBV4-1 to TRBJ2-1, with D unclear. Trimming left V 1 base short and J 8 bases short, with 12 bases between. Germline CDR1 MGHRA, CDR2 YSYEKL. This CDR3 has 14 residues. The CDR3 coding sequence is TGCGCCAGCAGCCAAGTCGGTAGCCTCTATGAGCAGTTCTTC. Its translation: CASSQVGSLYEQFF.

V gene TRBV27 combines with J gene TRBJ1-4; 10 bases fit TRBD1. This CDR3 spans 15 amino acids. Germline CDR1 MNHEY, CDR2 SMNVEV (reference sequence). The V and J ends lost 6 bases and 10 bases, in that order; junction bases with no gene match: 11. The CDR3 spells CASSPAGTGAGKLFF. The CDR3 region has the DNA TGTGCCAGCAGCCCAGCCGGGACAGGGGCCGGAAAACTGTTTTTT.

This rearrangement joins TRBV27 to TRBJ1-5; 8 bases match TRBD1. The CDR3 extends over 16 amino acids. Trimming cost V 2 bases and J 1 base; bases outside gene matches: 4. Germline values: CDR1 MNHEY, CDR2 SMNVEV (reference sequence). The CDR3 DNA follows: TGTGCCAGCAGTTTAGGCACAGGGGGGAGCAATCAGCCCCAGCATTTT. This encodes CASSLGTGGSNQPQHF.

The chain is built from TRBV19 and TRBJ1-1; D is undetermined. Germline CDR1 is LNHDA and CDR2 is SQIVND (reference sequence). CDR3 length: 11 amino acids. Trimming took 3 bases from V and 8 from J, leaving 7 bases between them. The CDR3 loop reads CASSMTVEAFF. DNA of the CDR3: TGTGCCAGTAGTATGACGGTCGAAGCTTTCTTT.

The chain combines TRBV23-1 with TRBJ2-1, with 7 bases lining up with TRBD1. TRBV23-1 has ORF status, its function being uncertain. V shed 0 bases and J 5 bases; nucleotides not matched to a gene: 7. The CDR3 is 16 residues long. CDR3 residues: CASSQSGGLRHNEQFF. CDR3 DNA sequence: TGCGCCAGCAGTCAATCAGGGGGCCTTCGGCACAATGAGCAGTTCTTC.

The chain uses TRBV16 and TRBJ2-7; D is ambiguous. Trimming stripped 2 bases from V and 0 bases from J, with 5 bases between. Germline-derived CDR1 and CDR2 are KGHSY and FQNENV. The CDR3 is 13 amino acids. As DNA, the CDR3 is TGTGCCAGCAGCCAAGATAGCTCCTACGAGCAGTACTTC. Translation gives CASSQDSSYEQYF.

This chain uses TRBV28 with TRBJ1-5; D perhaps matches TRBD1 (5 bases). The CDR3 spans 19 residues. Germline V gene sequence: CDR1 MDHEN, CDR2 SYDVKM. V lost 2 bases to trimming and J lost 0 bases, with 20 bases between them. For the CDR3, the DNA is TGTGCCAGCAGTTTAGGGGTCCAGGGCTTCCGATATAGCAATCAGCCCCAGCATTTT. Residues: CASSLGVQGFRYSNQPQHF.

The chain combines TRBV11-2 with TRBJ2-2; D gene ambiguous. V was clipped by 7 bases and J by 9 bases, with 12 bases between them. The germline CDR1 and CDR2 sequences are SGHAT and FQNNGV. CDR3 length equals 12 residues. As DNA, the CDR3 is TGTGCCAGCACCCATGGCTCCTGGGAGCTGTTTTTT. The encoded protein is CASTHGSWELFF.

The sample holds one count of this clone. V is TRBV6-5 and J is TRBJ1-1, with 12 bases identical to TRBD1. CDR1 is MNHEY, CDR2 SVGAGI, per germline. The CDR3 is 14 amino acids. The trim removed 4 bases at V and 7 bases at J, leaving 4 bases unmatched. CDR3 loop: CASSWGQGAGEAFF. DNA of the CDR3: TGTGCCAGCAGTTGGGGACAGGGGGCTGGTGAAGCTTTCTTT.

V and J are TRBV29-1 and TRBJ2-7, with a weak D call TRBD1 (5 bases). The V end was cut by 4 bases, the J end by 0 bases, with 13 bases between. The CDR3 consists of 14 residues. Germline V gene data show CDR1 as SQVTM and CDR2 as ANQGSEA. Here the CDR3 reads CSVVTGQSSYEQYF. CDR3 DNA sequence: TGCAGCGTTGTCACAGGCCAGAGCTCCTACGAGCAGTACTTC.

CDR3 DNA: TGTGCCAGCAGCTTAGAGGTCAGGGGTGAGCAGTTCTTC. It is translated as CASSLEVRGEQFF. The V call is TRBV7-2, the J call TRBJ2-1, with TRBD1 as a possible D gene (6 bases). The CDR3 is 13 amino acids. Germline loops: CDR1 SGHTA, CDR2 FQGNSA. Trimming cost V 1 base and J 9 bases, with 10 bases left between them.

CDR3 amino acids: CASRAGLYGYTF. The CDR3 DNA follows: TGTGCCAGCAGGGCAGGGCTCTATGGCTACACCTTC. The chain recombines TRBV27 with TRBJ1-2, with a possible D match to TRBD1 (5 bases). Germline values: CDR1 MNHEY, CDR2 SMNVEV (reference sequence). V lost 6 bases and J lost 4, with 9 bases in between. The CDR3 consists of 12 residues.

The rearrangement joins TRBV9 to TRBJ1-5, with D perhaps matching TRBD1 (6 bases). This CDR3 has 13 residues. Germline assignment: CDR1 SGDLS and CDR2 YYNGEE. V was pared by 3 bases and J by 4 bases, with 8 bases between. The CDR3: CASSDRENQPQHF. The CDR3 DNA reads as TGTGCCAGCAGCGACAGGGAAAATCAGCCCCAGCATTTT. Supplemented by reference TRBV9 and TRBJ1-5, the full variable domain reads DSGVTQTPKHLITATGQRVTLRCSPRSGDLSVYWYQQSLDQGLQFLIQYYNGEERAKGNILERFSAQQFPDLHSELNLSSLELGDSALYFCASSDRENQPQHFGDGTRLSIL.

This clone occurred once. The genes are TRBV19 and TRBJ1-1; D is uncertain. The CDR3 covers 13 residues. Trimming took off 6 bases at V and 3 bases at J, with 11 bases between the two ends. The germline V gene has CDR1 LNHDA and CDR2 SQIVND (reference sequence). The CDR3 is CASRSGSYTEAFF. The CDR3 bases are TGTGCCAGTAGATCTGGCAGCTACACTGAAGCTTTCTTT.

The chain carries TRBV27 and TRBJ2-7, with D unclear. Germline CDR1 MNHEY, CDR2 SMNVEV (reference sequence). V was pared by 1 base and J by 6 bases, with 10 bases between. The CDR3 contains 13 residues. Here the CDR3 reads CASSLLASSEQYF. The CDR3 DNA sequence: TGTGCCAGCAGTTTATTGGCCAGTTCCGAGCAGTACTTC.

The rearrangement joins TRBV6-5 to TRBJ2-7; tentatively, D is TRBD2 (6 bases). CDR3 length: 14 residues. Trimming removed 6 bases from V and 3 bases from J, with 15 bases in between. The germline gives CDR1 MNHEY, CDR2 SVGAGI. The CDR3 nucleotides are TGTGCCAGCAGGCAGAGGGGACTCTACTACGAGCAGTACTTC. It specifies CASRQRGLYYEQYF.

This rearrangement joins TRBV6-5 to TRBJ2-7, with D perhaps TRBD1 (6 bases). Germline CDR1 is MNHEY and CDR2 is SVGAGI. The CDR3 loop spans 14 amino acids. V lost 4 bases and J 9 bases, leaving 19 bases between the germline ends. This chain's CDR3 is CASSSRDTSLGQYF. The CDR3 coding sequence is TGTGCCAGCAGTTCTCGGGACACTTCCCTGGGGCAGTACTTC.

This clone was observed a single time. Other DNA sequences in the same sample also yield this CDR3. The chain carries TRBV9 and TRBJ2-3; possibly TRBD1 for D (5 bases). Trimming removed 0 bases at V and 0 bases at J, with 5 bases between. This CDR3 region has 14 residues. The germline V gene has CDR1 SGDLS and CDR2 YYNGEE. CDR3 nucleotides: TGTGCCAGCAGCGTAGACAGGAGCACAGATACGCAGTATTTT. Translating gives CASSVDRSTDTQYF.